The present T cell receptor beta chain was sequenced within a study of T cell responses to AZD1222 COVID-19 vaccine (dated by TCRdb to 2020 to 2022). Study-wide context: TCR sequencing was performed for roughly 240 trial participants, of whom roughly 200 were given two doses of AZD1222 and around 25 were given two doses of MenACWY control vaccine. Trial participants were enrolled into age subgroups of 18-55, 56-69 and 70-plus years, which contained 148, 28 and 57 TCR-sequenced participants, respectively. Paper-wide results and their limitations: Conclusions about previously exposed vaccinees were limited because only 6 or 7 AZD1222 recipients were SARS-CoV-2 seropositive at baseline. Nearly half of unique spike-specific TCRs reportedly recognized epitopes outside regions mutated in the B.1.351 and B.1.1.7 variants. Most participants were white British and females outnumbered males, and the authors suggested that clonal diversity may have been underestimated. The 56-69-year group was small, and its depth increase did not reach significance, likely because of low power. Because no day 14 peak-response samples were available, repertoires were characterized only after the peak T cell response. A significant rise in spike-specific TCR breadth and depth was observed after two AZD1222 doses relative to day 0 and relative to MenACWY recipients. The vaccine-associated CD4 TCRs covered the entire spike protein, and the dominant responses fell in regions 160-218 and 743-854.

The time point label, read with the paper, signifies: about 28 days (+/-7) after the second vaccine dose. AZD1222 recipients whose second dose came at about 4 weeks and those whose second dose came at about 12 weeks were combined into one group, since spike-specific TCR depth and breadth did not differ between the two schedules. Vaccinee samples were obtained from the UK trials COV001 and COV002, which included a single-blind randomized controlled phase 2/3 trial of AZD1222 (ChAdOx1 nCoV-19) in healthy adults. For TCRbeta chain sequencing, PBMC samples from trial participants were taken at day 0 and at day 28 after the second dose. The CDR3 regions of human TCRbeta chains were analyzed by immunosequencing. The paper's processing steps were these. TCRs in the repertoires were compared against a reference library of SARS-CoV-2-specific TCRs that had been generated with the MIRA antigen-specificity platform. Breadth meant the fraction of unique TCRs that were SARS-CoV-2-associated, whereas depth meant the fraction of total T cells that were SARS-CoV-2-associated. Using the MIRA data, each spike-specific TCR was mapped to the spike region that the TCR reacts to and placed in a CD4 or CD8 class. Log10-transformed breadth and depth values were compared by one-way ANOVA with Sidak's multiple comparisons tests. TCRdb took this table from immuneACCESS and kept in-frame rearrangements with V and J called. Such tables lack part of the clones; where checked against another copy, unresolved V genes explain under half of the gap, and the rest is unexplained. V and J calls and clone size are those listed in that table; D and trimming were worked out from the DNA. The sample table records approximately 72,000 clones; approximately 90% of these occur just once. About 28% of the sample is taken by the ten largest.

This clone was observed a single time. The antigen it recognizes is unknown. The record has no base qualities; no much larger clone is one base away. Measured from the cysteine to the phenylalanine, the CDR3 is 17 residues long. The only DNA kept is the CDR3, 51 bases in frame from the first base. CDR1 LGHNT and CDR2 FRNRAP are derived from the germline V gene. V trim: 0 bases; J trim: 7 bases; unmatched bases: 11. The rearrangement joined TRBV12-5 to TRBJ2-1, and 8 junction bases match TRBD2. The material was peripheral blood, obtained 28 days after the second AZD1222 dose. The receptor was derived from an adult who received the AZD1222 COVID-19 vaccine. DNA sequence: TGTGCTAGTGGTTTGGTACGGGAGGGACTATATGTTAATGAGCAGTTCTTC. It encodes CASGLVREGLYVNEQFF.